The present entry profiles one T cell receptor (beta chain) with its context. What it recognizes is unknown. These data are taken from a study of T cell clonotyping in hematopoietic cell transplantation. Study-level points and caveats: After transplant, recipient diversity fell while pathologically expanded clonotypes grew through day 180. Few recipient clonotypes overlapped donors; over 95% were de novo at given depth.

Sequenced by immunoSEQ multiplex PCR; TCRdb stores in-frame clones only, minus some. The sample lists approximately 16,000 clones, approximately 83% occurring once. This CDR3 has 14 amino acids. From germline, CDR1 is SQVTM and CDR2 ANQGSEA. Trimming removed 4 bases from V and 1 base from J, with 11 bases in between. The sequence derives from a woman aged 40 to 50 in good health. Some clones in this sample may be carry-over from other donors' samples. Sequenced sample: peripheral blood mononuclear cells. The chain has TRBV29-1 and TRBJ1-3; D may be TRBD1 (5 bases). The CDR3 here is CSVVTQGSGNTIYF. CDR3 nucleotides: TGCAGCGTTGTAACGCAGGGTTCTGGAAACACCATATATTTT.